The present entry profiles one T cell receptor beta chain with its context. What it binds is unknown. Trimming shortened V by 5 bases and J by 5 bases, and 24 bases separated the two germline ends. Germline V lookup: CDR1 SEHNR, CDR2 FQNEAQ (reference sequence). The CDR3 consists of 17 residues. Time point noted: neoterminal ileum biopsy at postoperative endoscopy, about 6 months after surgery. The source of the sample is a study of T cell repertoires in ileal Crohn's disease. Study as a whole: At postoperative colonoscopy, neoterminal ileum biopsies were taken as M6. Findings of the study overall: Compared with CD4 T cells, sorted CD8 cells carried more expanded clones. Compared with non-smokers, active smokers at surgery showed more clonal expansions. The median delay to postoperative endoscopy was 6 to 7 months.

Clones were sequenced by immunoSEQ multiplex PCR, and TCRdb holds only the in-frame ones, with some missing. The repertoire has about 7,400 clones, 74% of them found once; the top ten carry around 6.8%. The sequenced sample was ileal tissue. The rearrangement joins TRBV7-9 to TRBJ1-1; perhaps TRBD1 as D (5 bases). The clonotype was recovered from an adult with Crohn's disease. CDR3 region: CASSRSRGGTFGTEAFF. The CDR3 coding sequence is TGTGCCAGCAGCCGATCGAGGGGAGGTACGTTTGGAACTGAAGCTTTCTTT.